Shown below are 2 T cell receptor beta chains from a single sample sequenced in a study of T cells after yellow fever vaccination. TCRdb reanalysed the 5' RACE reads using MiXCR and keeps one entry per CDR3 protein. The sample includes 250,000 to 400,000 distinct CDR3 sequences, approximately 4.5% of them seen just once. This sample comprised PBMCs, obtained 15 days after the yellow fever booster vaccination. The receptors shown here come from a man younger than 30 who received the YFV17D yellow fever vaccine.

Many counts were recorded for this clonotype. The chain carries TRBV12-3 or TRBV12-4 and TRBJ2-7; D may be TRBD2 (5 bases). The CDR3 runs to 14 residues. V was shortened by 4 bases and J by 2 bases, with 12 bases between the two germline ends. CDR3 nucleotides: TGTGCCAGCAGTTCGCTGGGAGAGGCCTACGAGCAGTACTTC. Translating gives CASSSLGEAYEQYF.

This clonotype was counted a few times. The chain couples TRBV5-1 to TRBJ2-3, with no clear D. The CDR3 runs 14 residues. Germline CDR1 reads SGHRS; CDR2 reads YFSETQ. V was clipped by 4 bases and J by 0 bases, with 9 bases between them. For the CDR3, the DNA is TGCGCCAGCAGCCGTCCGGACAGCACAGATACGCAGTATTTT. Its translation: CASSRPDSTDTQYF.